This TCR beta chain was captured in a study of cytomegalovirus exposure and HLA in healthy donors (dated by TCRdb to 2017 to 2019). Some background on the complete study: In an earlier analysis of roughly 500 of the donors, 276 Gb of sequence data and 90 million to 120 million unique TCR beta sequences from approximately 180 million T cells were reported. The study aimed to test whether signatures of past pathogen exposure could be identified by cataloging public T cell receptors. Rather than using new phenotypic data, the later analysis identified candidate immune exposures from TCR beta sequences and from how often those sequences occurred across donors. Typing coverage varied by locus: roughly 620-640 donors for A, B, C, DRB1 and DQB1; under 550 for DQA1; approximately 570 for DPA1; approximately 450 for DPB1. An early release covering roughly 580 HLA-typed donors comprised 300 to 350 gigabases of sequencing data and roughly 85 million unique TCR sequences. An earlier analysis of roughly 580 of the donors used high-throughput TCR beta sequencing to judge whether each TCR beta V gene segment behaved as functional or pseudogenic. The genetic ancestry cluster associated with self-reported Caucasian donors included over 80% of the roughly 400 genotyped donors. A later analysis re-examined previously published TCR beta repertoires from just over 650 donors and added high-resolution HLA genotyping to investigate patterns of TCR occurrence. Among several hundred genotyped donors of the cohort, an average of about 240,000 unique TCR beta nucleotide sequences was sequenced per donor, of which 15% to 20% were non-productive. Because of strong linkage in the cohort, roughly five DR-DQ haplotypes were treated as single units for association and clustering. Besides the first cohort of 666 subjects, a separate validation cohort made up of 120 different subjects was used. HLA typing covered class I and class II loci at four-digit resolution. High-throughput TCR immunosequencing, statistical association of individual TCRs with disease status, and machine learning were combined to predict cytomegalovirus infection status. A later genetic analysis used genome-wide SNP genotypes for about 55% of the 666 donors, treating that subset as a discovery cohort. All discovery cohort repertoires had been generated using a single sequencing platform. Donor age, sex, ethnicity and CMV serostatus were collected together with the repertoire data. Using immunosequencing, the study profiled T cell repertoires from fewer than 850 subjects and related those repertoires to cytomegalovirus serostatus. What the study reported, not specific to this receptor: The study gave a list of 150 to 200 TCR beta chains associated with cytomegalovirus. Over 15 rarely observed V segments, including chromosome 9 orphons, were excluded from the earlier analysis of a few hundred of the donors because counts were too low. Specific HLA alleles were associated with 16,951 TCR beta sequences at a false discovery rate of 0.05 in a later analysis. The classifier was reported to diagnose cytomegalovirus status with high specificity and sensitivity in both the original cohort and the validation cohort. When HLA alleles, especially DR and DQ, strongly co-occurred, attributing TCR associations to individual alleles was difficult. Several of the top co-occurrence clusters appeared to be linked to parvovirus B19, influenza, CMV and Epstein-Barr virus, according to a later analysis. Because some donors lacked HLA typing at each locus, the association tests relied only on the typed subset. A further reported finding was that TCR beta sequences accurately predicted the HLA-A and HLA-B alleles for most subjects in the first cohort. A later genetic analysis reported fewer N-insertions in productive TCRs among donors in an Asian-associated ancestry cluster than the roughly 690-donor mean. The presence/absence analyses assumed that sequencing depth was roughly uniform across donors, and that assumption may not be true. Across donors, most TCR sequences were observed very rarely, whereas some public TCRs were present in many individuals. In a later genetic analysis, a missense DCLRE1C variant was associated with V-gene and J-gene trimming of TCR beta chains, and the association was replicated in an independent cohort. In a later analysis, HLA-associated TCR beta chains showed more clonal expansion and lower generation probabilities than non-associated chains that were equally common. For the cohort, immune exposure information was limited to CMV serostatus. A later analysis found that most CMV-associated TCR beta chains appeared HLA-restricted, with HLA associations seemingly driven largely by CMV exposure. In an earlier analysis of around 600 of the donors, most TCR beta V segments appeared in productive rearrangements about 87% or about 30% of the time, broadly matching IMGT annotations. In vitro tests confirmed that a few of the cytomegalovirus-associated TCR beta chains recognize cytomegalovirus antigens. In a later analysis, the rate of TCR association differed among HLA loci, with DRB1 alleles having the most associated TCRs and HLA-C alleles having the fewest. Only TCR beta chains were sequenced in this cohort, and the absence of alpha or paired-chain data limited detectable features. The sequencing pipeline was judged likely to have produced a cluster of highly shared sequence variants as a technical artifact. According to the authors, the approach could potentially be generalized to other disease states and immunological phenotypes. Linkage disequilibrium might explain the correlated functional status among segregating V segments, but an unknown experimental factor could not be excluded.

About this clone itself: Its antigen target is currently unknown. No much larger clone exists at a distance of one base, and base qualities are not known.

In total, approximately 690 healthy bone marrow donors made up the cohort. At the time of sampling, every cohort member was nominally healthy, though immune exposures that went unrecorded were likely present. The donor tested CMV seronegative and was one of the 352 seronegative cohort members. Each donor provided a peripheral blood sample, and peripheral blood mononuclear cells were used for TCR beta sequencing. The Qiagen DNeasy Blood Extraction Kit was used to extract genomic DNA from the blood cell samples. Receptor libraries were prepared by the immunoSEQ multiplex PCR assay. For the multiplex PCR, a mixture combining 60 forward primers for TCR Vbeta segments and 13 reverse primers for TCR Jbeta segments was used. The CDR3 region of rearranged TCR beta genes was amplified from genomic DNA by a multiplex PCR assay. Amplified TCR beta libraries were sequenced as 87-base-pair reads on the Illumina HiSeq System. On the study's bioinformatics: Across the 600 to 700 repertoires, a later analysis counted roughly 84 million unique TCR beta chains, approximately 12 million of which were shared by at least two donors. To remove PCR and sequencing errors, raw reads were error-corrected and collapsed into unique sequences using a nearest-neighbor algorithm that merged closely related sequences. Alignment of CDR3 sequences to IMGT reference sequences was used to assign V, D and J gene segments. For a sequence to be retained, a match of at least six nucleotides was required to both a V gene segment and a J gene segment. A rearrangement counted as productive if the CDR3 had no stop codons and remained in frame with V and J, and every other rearrangement counted as non-productive. Following IMGT convention, CDR3 was defined as the stretch from the second conserved V-encoded cysteine up to the conserved J-encoded phenylalanine. Sequences without an unambiguous match to a single V gene segment were excluded from the earlier analysis of over 500 of the donors. In an earlier analysis of more than 500 of the donors, a V segment was called functional when productive rearrangements were above 56.7%, and segregating when the standard deviation between donors exceeded 5%. A statistical classification framework was built for diagnosing cytomegalovirus status from the catalog of TCR beta chain sequences. V and J gene assignment, in a later analysis, came from comparing TCR nucleotide sequences with IMGT/GENE-DB human TR gene sequences. The TCRdist pipeline was used in a later analysis to assign CDR3 sequences and most-parsimonious VDJ recombination scenarios. In a later analysis, every TCR beta chain was defined by the combination of its CDR3 amino acid sequence and its V-gene family, and reads without a unique V-gene family were dropped. To address suspected cross-contamination and a sequencing artifact, a later analysis removed under 600 highly shared, low-generation-probability nucleotide sequences. In a later analysis, a clonal expansion index for each public chain was calculated from normalized within-repertoire ranks of inferred template counts. A later analysis computed generation probabilities with a VDJ recombination model fitted to out-of-frame rearrangements, and checked the results against IGoR. A later analysis scored TCR-TCR, TCR-HLA and TCR-CMV co-occurrence with hypergeometric tests, applying a repertoire-size bias correction to TCR pairs. In a later analysis, false discovery rates were estimated by permuting HLA or CMV assignments 20 times. In a later analysis, co-occurring TCRs were grouped with DBSCAN, and TCRdist sequence similarity was added when clustering was performed within HLA-allele-positive subsets. Co-occurrence clustering excluded repertoires with fewer than 30,000 or more than 120,000 public chains, plus five with anomalous nucleotide sharing. The clones in this table, taken by TCRdb from immuneACCESS, are in-frame only. Not every clone is retained; where verified, under half of the shortfall comes from an unresolved V gene, and the cause of the rest is unknown. That table furnishes V, J and clone size, whereas the DNA furnished D and trimming. This sample lists over 50,000 clones; 70% to 85% were detected once. Jointly, the top ten make up 1.5% to 2% of the sample.

This receptor was taken from a man in his forties in good health and CMV-seronegative. The material sequenced was PBMCs.

The CDR3 sequence is CASSEALWTDYGYTF. The bases read TGTGCCAGCAGTGAAGCGCTCTGGACAGACTATGGCTACACCTTC. Recombination linked TRBV6-1 to TRBJ1-2; TRBD1 is possibly the D segment (6 matching bases). The CDR3 measures 15 amino acids from cysteine to phenylalanine. Only CDR3 DNA remains: 45 bases, in frame from the first base. The germline V gene specifies MNHNS as CDR1 and SASEGT as CDR2. V is shortened by 0 bases, J by 3 bases, and the region joining them spans 11 bases.